This entry is about one TCR beta chain. Its antigen is as yet unknown. This table comes from immunoSEQ multiplex PCR, and its TCRdb copy is limited to in-frame clones, with some not included. Among fewer than 20,000 clones listed, about 77% were seen once. Germline CDR1 reads LNHDA; CDR2 reads SQIVND (reference sequence). The CDR3 runs 13 residues. The V end was cut by 4 bases, the J end by 5 bases, with 11 bases between. The source of the sample is a study of CD4 T cells in relation to SARS-CoV-2 and coronaviruses. CD4+ T cells from unexposed donors were obtained before the COVID-19 pandemic (2011-2018). Isolation of CD4+ T cells took place after less than 11 days in culture. Unexposed-donor CD4+ T cells were probed with SARS-CoV-2 S/N and four cold-coronavirus spikes, cells permitting. Approximately 1.9 million PBMCs per well were cultured with 7.5 to 10 IU/ml IL-2. Study-level findings and limits: The cross-reactivity analysis covered only spike protein, not other viral proteins.

This TCR derives from a human donor in good health. The chain uses TRBV19 and TRBJ1-1; D is undetermined. The sequenced sample consisted of CD4+ T cells from PBMCs, cultured in vitro. This CDR3 is CASSNAAGTEAFF. For the CDR3, the DNA is TGTGCCAGTAGTAACGCCGCGGGGACTGAAGCTTTCTTT.